These 13 T cell receptor beta chains were sequenced from one sample in a study of sequential checkpoint blockade in melanoma. Here immunoSEQ multiplex PCR was the method, and the copy in TCRdb shows in-frame clones only, minus some. The profile shows over 5,000 clones, more than 25% of them singletons. Stated treatment: randomized to nivolumab then ipilimumab (arm A) or the reverse (arm B). This sample comprised tumor tissue (inferred from file names), obtained from a patient given nivolumab and ipilimumab in sequence. Receptor source: a human donor with melanoma.

This clone has a count of ten or more. V gene TRBV1 combines with J gene TRBJ2-7; the D call TRBD1 from the table was never checked on the DNA. TRBV1 is reported as a pseudogene. This CDR3 has 14 residues. CDR3 sequence: CASSRGQGDYEQYF. In DNA form, the CDR3 reads TGCGCCAGCAGCCGGGGACAGGGGGATTACGAGCAGTACTTC.

The chain joins TRBV5-1 to TRBJ2-3, with a possible D match to TRBD1 (6 bases). This CDR3 is built from 16 residues. Trimming shortened V by 0 bases and J by 2 bases, and 13 bases separated the two germline ends. Per the germline V gene, CDR1 is SGHRS and CDR2 is YFSETQ. DNA for the CDR3: TGCGCCAGCAGCTTGGCCACAGGGCAGTCCACAGATACGCAGTATTTT. Its protein product is CASSLATGQSTDTQYF.

This clone occurred a few times. The chain employs TRBV11-3 and TRBJ2-1, with 10 bases identical to TRBD2. Germline CDR1 reads SGHNT; CDR2 reads YENEEA. CDR3 length: 18 residues. The V and J ends lost 2 bases and 6 bases, in that order; junction bases with no gene match: 13. As DNA, the CDR3 is TGTGCCAGCAGCTTAAGGCCCGGGGGAGCGGGGGGGATCAATGAGCAGTTCTTC. The encoded protein is CASSLRPGGAGGINEQFF.

By share of the sample, this clone is medium-sized. The chain is built from TRBV11-3 and TRBJ2-5, with 7 bases aligning to TRBD1. CDR1 and CDR2 from the germline V gene are SGHNT and YENEEA. Unmatched junction bases numbered 12, after V lost 3 bases and J lost 5 bases. The CDR3 sequence is 16 residues long. CDR3 region: CASSLELTGFLETQYF. The CDR3 nucleotides read TGTGCCAGCAGCTTGGAATTGACAGGGTTCCTGGAGACCCAGTACTTC.

At least ten counts were recorded for this clone. The rearrangement links TRBV11-3 to TRBJ1-2, with a possible D match to TRBD1 (6 bases). Trimming pared 7 bases from V and 4 bases from J, leaving 19 bases between. Germline V CDR1 and CDR2: SGHNT, YENEEA. CDR3 length: 15 residues. DNA of the CDR3: TGTGCCAGCACCTTCTGGGGGGGCCCCTGCTATGGCTACACCTTC. The encoded protein is CASTFWGGPCYGYTF.

This clone was detected only a few times. The chain couples TRBV28 to TRBJ2-1; 15 nucleotides align to TRBD2. This CDR3 is built from 15 residues. CDR1 MDHEN and CDR2 SYDVKM come from the germline V gene. Trimming took 7 bases from V and 7 from J; bases not matched to a gene: 5. CDR3 DNA sequence: TGTGCCAGCATCCGGACTAGCGGGAGGGGAAATGAGCAGTTCTTC. Translating it yields CASIRTSGRGNEQFF.

The genes are TRBV5-1 and TRBJ2-2, with D tentatively TRBD2 (6 bases). The CDR3 is 16 residues long. Germline V gene lookup returns CDR1 SGHRS and CDR2 YFSETQ. The ends were cut back, 4 bases at V and 1 base at J, with 14 bases in the middle. The CDR3 DNA reads as TGCGCCAGCAGCCTACTGACTAGTGAGAACACCGGGGAGCTGTTTTTT. Its protein product is CASSLLTSENTGELFF.

This clone came up a few times. The chain is built from TRBV12-5 and TRBJ2-2; possible D gene TRBD2, 6 bases. This CDR3 contains 12 residues. The germline V gene encodes CDR1 LGHNT and CDR2 FRNRAP. In DNA form, the CDR3 reads TGTGCCAGCCTCCGGGGGATCGGGGAGCTGTTTTTT. Translation: CASLRGIGELFF.

This clone was observed many times. The J gene is TRBJ1-5, the V gene TRBV11-3; D is uncertain. From germline, CDR1 is SGHNT and CDR2 YENEEA. Trimming took off 0 bases at V and 0 bases at J, with 6 bases between the two ends. The CDR3 totals 15 residues. The CDR3 spells CASSLDRNSNQPQHF. CDR3 nucleotide sequence: TGTGCCAGCAGCTTAGACAGAAATAGCAATCAGCCCCAGCATTTT.

This clone is deemed large. The chain links TRBV11-3 to TRBJ1-1, with D tentatively TRBD1 (6 bases). The CDR3 totals 15 residues. V shed 4 bases and J shed 0 bases, with 12 bases lying between them. Germline loops: CDR1 SGHNT, CDR2 YENEEA. CDR3 sequence reads: CASSYTRTVNTEAFF. For the CDR3, the DNA is TGTGCCAGCAGCTACACAAGGACAGTGAACACTGAAGCTTTCTTT. The complete variable domain, with remaining parts taken from reference TRBV11-3 and TRBJ1-1, reads EAGVVQSPRYKIIEKKQPVAFWCNPISGHNTLYWYLQNLGQGPELLIRYENEEAVDDSQLPKDRFSAERLKGVDSTLKIQPAELGDSAVYLCASSYTRTVNTEAFFGQGTRLTVV.

The rearrangement links TRBV14 to TRBJ2-7; 9 bases match TRBD1. This CDR3 has 15 amino acids. The ends lost 4 bases at V and 7 bases at J; junction bases unmatched: 11. Germline V lookup: CDR1 SGHDN, CDR2 FVKESK. The CDR3 sequence is CASSLIGTGTKEQYF. CDR3 bases: TGTGCCAGCAGCCTTATTGGGACAGGGACTAAAGAGCAGTACTTC. Supplemented by reference TRBV14 and TRBJ2-7, the full variable domain reads EAGVTQFPSHSVIEKGQTVTLRCDPISGHDNLYWYRRVMGKEIKFLLHFVKESKQDESGMPNNRFLAERTGGTYSTLKVQPAELEDSGVYFCASSLIGTGTKEQYFGPGTRLTVT.

This clone ranks as medium-sized (0.01 to 0.1%). This sequence joins TRBV6-8 and TRBJ1-1; D uncertain. Per germline, CDR1 MNHGY and CDR2 SAAAGT. This CDR3 contains 13 residues. V was pared by 5 bases and J by 4 bases, with 11 bases between. The CDR3 sequence is CASSMTSGTEAFF. The CDR3 DNA is TGTGCCAGCAGTATGACATCCGGCACTGAAGCTTTCTTT.

This clone came up many times. The chain couples TRBV6-8 to TRBJ2-3; D is possibly TRBD1 (6 bases). The V end lost 2 bases, the J end lost 5 bases, and 11 bases lay between the germline ends. This CDR3 spans 14 amino acids. Per germline, CDR1 MNHGY and CDR2 SAAAGT. CDR3 in amino acids: CASSYQDRRDTQYF. CDR3 DNA: TGTGCCAGCAGTTACCAGGACAGAAGAGATACGCAGTATTTT.